This is a list of T cell receptor beta chains from one sample in a study of vaccination and CD4 T cells after COVID-19. TCRdb reprocessed the PCR reads via MiXCR and lists one record per CDR3 protein. The sample has 9,500 to 15,000 distinct CDR3 sequences, approximately 60% seen once. Antigen specificity for these receptors is unknown. The sample consisted of CD4+ T cells from blood, cultured in vitro, taken before SARS-CoV-2 vaccination. These receptors came from a human donor who had recovered from COVID-19. Both conserved end residues are part of each CDR3. A D gene is named only where the DNA matches it firmly. Only some rows state a clone size, as once, few, many or a class for expanded clones.

j_call clone_size d_call v_call cdr3_nt cdr3_aa
TRBJ1-1 few . TRBV7-3 TGTGCCAGCAGCTGGACATATAACACTGAAGCTTTCTTT CASSWTYNTEAFF
TRBJ2-3 few . TRBV12-3/TRBV12-4 TGTGCCAGCAGTATGGGTACCGGGACGGAAAGCACAGATACGCAGTATTTT CASSMGTGTESTDTQYF
TRBJ2-7 . . TRBV6-1 TGTGCCAGCAGTGAATTTCCAGGGTCCTACGAGCAGTACTTC CASSEFPGSYEQYF
TRBJ1-5 . . TRBV10-3 TGTGCCATCAGTGAGTCGAGAGGGTCCGGTGGTCAGCCCCAGCATTTT CAISESRGSGGQPQHF
TRBJ2-4 . TRBD1 TRBV28 TGTGCCAGCAGTTTCAGGGACAGGGGGCGCATAAAAAACATTCAGTACTTC CASSFRDRGRIKNIQYF
TRBJ2-2 few TRBD1 TRBV20-1 TGCAGTGCTAGGAGGGACAGGGGGAACACCGGGGAGCTGTTTTTT CSARRDRGNTGELFF
TRBJ2-7 few TRBD2 TRBV7-2 TGTGCCAGCAGCTTAGCGCCGGGACTAGGTCTCGGCGAGCAGTACTTC CASSLAPGLGLGEQYF
TRBJ2-2 once . TRBV7-2 TGTGCCAGCAGCCCCGACGGCCTTCACACCGGGGAGCTGTTTTTT CASSPDGLHTGELFF
TRBJ1-6 once TRBD1 TRBV19 TGTGCCAGTAGTGACGCGGACAGGGGATCGTTTTCACCCCTCCACTTT CASSDADRGSFSPLHF
TRBJ1-1 few . TRBV19 TGTGCCGCAAAGTCAAATTCAGGAGACACTGAAGCTTTCTTT CAAKSNSGDTEAFF
TRBJ2-7 few TRBD2 TRBV7-2 TGTGCCAGACCCCTAGAAGCGGGGGGCAACTACGAGCAGTACTTC CARPLEAGGNYEQYF
TRBJ1-1 . . TRBV6-4 TGTGCCAGCAGTGTAGAGGAGAACACTGAAGCTTTCTTT CASSVEENTEAFF
TRBJ1-3 once . TRBV27 TGTGCCAGCAGTCCGAGACAGTCAAACACCATATATTTT CASSPRQSNTIYF
TRBJ1-6 few . TRBV19 TGTGCCAGTAGTCCATCAAGGGTGATTAATTCACCCCTCCACTTT CASSPSRVINSPLHF